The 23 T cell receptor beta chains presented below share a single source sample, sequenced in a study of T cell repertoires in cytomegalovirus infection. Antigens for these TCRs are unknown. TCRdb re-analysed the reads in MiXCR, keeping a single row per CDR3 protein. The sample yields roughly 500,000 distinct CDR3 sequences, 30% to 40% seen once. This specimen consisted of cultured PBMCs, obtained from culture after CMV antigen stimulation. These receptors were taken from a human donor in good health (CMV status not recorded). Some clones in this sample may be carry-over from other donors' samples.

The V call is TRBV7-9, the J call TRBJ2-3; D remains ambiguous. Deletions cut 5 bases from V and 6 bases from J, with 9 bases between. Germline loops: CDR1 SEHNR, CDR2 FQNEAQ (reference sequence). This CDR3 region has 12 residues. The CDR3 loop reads CASSPSPDTQYF. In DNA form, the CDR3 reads TGTGCCAGCAGCCCGAGCCCGGATACGCAGTATTTT. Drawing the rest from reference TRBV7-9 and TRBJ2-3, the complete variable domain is DTGVSQNPRHKITKRGQNVTFRCDPISEHNRLYWYRQTLGQGPEFLTYFQNEAQLEKSRLLSDRFSAERPKGSFSTLEIQRTEQGDSAMYLCASSPSPDTQYFGPGTRLTVL.

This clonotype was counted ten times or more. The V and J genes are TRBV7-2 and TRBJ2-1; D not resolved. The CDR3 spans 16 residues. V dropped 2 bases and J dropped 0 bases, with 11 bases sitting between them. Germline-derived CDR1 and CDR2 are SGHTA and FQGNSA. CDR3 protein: CASSLSAPSSYNEQFF. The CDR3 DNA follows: TGTGCCAGCAGCTTATCGGCGCCGTCCTCCTACAATGAGCAGTTCTTC.

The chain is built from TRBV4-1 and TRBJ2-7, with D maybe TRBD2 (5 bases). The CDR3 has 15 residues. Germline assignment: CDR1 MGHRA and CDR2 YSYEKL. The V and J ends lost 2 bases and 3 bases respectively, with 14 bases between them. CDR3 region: CASSQRFPGGYEQYF. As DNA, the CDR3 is TGCGCCAGCAGCCAACGGTTCCCCGGAGGCTACGAGCAGTACTTC.

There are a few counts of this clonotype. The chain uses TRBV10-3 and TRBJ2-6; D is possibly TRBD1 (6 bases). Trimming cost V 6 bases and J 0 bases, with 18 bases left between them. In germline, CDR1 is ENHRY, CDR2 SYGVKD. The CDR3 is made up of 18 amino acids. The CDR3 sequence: CAISASGTDSSGANVLTF. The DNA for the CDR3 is TGTGCCATCAGCGCCTCCGGGACGGACAGCTCTGGGGCCAACGTCCTGACTTTC.

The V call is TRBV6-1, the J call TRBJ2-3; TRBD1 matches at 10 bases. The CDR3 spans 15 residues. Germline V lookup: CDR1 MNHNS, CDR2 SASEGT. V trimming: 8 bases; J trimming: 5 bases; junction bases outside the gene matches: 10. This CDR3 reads CASLPRDRGIDTQYF. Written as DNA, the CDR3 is TGTGCCAGCCTCCCCCGGGACAGGGGTATAGATACGCAGTATTTT.

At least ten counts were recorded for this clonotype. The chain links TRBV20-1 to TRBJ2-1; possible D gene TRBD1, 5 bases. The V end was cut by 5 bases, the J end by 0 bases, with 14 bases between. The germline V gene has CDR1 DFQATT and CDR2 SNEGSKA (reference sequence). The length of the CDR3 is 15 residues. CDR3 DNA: TGCAGTGCTTCAGGGCTTCGAAGCTCCTACAATGAGCAGTTCTTC. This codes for CSASGLRSSYNEQFF.

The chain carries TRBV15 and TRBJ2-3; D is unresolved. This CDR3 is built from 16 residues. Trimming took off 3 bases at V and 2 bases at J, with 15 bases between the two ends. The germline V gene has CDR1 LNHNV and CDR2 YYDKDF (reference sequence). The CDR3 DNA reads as TGTGCCACCAGCAGCCTCTCCGGCCAGGCCACAGATACGCAGTATTTT. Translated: CATSSLSGQATDTQYF.

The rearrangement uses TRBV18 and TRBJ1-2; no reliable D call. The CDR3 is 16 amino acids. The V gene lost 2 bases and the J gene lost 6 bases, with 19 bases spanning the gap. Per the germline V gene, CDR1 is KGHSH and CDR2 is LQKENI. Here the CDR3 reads CASSPFGPGDGNGYTF. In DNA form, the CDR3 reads TGTGCCAGCTCACCATTCGGCCCAGGTGATGGGAATGGCTACACCTTC. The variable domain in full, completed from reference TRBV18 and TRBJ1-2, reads NAGVMQNPRHLVRRRGQEARLRCSPMKGHSHVYWYRQLPEEGLKFMVYLQKENIIDESGMPKERFSAEFPKEGPSILRIQQVVRGDSAAYFCASSPFGPGDGNGYTFGSGTRLTVV.

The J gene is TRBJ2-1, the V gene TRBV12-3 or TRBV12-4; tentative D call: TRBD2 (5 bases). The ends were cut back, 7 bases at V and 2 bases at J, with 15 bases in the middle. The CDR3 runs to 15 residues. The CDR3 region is CASTLEVGAYNEQFF. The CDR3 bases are TGTGCCAGCACTCTTGAAGTGGGAGCCTACAATGAGCAGTTCTTC.

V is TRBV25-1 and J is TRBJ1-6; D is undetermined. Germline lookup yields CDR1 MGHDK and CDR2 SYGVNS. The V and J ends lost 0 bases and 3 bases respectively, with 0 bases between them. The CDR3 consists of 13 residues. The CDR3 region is CASSEYYNSPLHF. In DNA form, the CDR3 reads TGTGCCAGCAGTGAATACTATAATTCACCCCTCCACTTT.

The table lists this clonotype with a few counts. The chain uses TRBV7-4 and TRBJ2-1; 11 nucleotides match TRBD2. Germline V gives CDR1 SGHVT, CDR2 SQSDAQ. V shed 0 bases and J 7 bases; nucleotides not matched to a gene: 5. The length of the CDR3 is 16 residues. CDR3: CASSLAVAGGLNEQFF. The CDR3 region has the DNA TGTGCCAGCAGCTTAGCCGTAGCGGGAGGGTTGAATGAGCAGTTCTTC.

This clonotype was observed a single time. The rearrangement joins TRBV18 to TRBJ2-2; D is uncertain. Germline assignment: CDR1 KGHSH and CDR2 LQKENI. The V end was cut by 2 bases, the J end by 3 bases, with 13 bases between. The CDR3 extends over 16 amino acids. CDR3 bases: TGTGCCAGCTCACCAAAGACGGTGTTGGACACCGGGGAGCTGTTTTTT. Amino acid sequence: CASSPKTVLDTGELFF.

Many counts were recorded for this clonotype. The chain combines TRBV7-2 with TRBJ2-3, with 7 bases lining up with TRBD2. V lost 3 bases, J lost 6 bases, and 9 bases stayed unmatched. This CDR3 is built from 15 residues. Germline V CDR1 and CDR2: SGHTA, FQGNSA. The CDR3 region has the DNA TGTGCCAGCAGCTTTTGGTCGGCGGGAGAGGATACGCAGTATTTT. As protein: CASSFWSAGEDTQYF.

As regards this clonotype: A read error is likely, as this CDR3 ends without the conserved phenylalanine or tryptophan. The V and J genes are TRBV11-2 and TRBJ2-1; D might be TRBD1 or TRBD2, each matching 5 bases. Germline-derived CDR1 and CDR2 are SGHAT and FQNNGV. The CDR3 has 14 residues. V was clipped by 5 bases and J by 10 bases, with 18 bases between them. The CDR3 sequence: CASSRSSRGFEQFL. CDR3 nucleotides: TGTGCCAGCAGCCGGTCATCTCGGGGCTTCGAGCAGTTCCTC.

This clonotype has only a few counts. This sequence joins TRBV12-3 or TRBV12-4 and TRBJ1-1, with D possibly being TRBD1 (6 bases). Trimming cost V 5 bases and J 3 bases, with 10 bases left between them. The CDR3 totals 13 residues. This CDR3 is CASSGQLYTEAFF. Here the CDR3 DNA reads TGTGCCAGCAGTGGACAGTTGTACACTGAAGCTTTCTTT.

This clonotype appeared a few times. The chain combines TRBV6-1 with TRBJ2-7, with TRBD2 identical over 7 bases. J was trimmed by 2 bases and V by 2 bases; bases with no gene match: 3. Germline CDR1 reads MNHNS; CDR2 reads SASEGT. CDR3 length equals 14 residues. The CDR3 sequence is CASSESGAPYEQYF. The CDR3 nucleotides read TGTGCCAGCAGTGAAAGCGGGGCTCCCTACGAGCAGTACTTC.

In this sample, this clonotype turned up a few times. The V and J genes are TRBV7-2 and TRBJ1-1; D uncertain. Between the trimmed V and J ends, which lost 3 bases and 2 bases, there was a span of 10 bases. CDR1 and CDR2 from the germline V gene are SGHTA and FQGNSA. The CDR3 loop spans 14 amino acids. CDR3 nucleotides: TGTGCCAGCAGCTTGTTGGAGGCAAACACTGAAGCTTTCTTT. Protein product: CASSLLEANTEAFF. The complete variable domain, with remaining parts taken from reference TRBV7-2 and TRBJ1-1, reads GAGVSQSPSNKVTEKGKDVELRCDPISGHTALYWYRQSLGQGLEFLIYFQGNSAPDKSGLPSDRFSAERTGGSVSTLTIQRTQQEDSAVYLCASSLLEANTEAFFGQGTRLTVV.

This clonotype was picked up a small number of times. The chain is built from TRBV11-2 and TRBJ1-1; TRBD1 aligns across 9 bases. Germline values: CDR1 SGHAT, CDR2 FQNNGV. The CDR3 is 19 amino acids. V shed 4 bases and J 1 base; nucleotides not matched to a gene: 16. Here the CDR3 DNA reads TGTGCCAGCAGCTCCCGCGGGGACCTGACAGGGGGGGCGAACACTGAAGCTTTCTTT. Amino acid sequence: CASSSRGDLTGGANTEAFF.

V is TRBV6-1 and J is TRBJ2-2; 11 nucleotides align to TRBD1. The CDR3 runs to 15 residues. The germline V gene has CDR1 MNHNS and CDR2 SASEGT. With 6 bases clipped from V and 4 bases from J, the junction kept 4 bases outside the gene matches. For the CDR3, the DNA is TGTGCCAGCAGAAGGACAGGGGGCGGCACCGGGGAGCTGTTTTTT. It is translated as CASRRTGGGTGELFF.

In DNA form, the CDR3 reads TGTGCCAGTAGTACCCACCCGGAAGATACGCAGTATTTT. Translating gives CASSTHPEDTQYF. The chain carries TRBV19 and TRBJ2-3; no reliable D call. The CDR3 is 13 amino acids. From germline, CDR1 is LNHDA and CDR2 SQIVND (reference sequence). V lost 4 bases, J lost 5 bases, and 10 bases lay in between.

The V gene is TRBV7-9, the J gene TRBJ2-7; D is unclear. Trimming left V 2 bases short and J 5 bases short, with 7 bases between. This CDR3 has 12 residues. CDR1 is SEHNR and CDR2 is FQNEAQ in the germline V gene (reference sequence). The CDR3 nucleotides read TGTGCCAGCAGCTTACCTCGCCACGAGCAGTACTTC. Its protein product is CASSLPRHEQYF.

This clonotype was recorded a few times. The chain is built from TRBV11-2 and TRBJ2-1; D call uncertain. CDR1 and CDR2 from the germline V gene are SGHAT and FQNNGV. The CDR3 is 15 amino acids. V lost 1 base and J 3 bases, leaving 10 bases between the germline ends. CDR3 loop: CASSLVPLVYNEQFF. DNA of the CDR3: TGTGCCAGCAGCTTAGTCCCCCTAGTCTACAATGAGCAGTTCTTC.

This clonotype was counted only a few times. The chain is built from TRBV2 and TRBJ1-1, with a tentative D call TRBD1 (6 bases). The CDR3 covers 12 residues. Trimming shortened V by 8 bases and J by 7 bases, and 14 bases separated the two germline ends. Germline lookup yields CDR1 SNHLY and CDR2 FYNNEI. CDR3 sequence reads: CASGRGFGEAFF. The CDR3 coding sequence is TGTGCCAGCGGAAGGGGGTTCGGTGAAGCTTTCTTT.